This T cell receptor beta chain was retrieved from a study of blood T cell repertoires in COVID-19. The overall study: The origin of the acute and convalescent COVID-19 samples was the United States, Italy and Spain. The analysed material was cDNA or gDNA that came from T cells, B-cell-depleted T cells, or PBMCs.

In this sample, this clone turned up a few times. This CDR3 is also generated by other DNA sequences in the sample. Germline assignment: CDR1 MNHNS and CDR2 SASEGT. Trimming stripped 2 bases from V and 6 bases from J, with 8 bases between. CDR3 size: 13 residues. In the original analysis: Scientists estimated how many nucleated cells there were by amplifying reference gene primers. TCRdb's table, derived via immunoSEQ multiplex PCR, lists solely in-frame clones and lacks some. V, J and clone size reflect that table, while D and trimming were determined from the DNA. The data hold about 260,000 clones, with about 87% observed a single time.

The TCR was taken from a woman between 40 and 55 years old with acute or convalescent COVID-19. The source material was peripheral blood. V and J are TRBV6-1 and TRBJ1-5; D is undetermined. CDR3 in DNA: TGTGCCAGCAGTGAACGAGGATTTCAGCCCCAGCATTTT. This gives the protein CASSERGFQPQHF.